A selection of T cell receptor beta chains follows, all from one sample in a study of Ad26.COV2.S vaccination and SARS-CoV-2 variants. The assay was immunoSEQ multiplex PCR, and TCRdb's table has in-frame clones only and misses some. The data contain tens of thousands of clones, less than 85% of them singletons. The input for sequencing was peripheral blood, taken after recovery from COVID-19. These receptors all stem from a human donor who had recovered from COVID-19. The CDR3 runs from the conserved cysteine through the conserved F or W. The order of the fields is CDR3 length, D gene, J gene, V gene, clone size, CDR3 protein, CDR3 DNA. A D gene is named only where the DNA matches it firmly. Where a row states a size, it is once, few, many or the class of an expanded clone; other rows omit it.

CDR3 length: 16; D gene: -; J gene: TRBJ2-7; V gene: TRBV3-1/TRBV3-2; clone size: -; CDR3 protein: CASSQDTRYYSYEQYF; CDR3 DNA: TGTGCCAGCAGCCAAGATACCCGATACTACTCCTACGAGCAGTACTTC
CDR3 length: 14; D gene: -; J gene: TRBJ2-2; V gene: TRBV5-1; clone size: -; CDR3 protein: CASSPVGGNGELFF; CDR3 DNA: TGCGCCAGCAGCCCGGTAGGGGGAAACGGGGAGCTGTTTTTT
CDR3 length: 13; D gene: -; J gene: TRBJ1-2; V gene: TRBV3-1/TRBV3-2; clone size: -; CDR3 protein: CASSPRGRDGYTF; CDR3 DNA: TGTGCCAGCAGCCCCCGGGGGAGGGATGGCTACACCTTC
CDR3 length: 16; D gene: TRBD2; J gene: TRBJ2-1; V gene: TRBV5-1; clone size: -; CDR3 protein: CASSLRPSGGNNEQFF; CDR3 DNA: TGCGCCAGCAGCTTACGACCTAGCGGGGGGAACAATGAGCAGTTCTTC
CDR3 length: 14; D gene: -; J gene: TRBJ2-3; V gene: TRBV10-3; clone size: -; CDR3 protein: CAISDSGSRETQYF; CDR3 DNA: TGTGCCATCAGTGATTCGGGTAGCCGGGAAACGCAGTATTTT
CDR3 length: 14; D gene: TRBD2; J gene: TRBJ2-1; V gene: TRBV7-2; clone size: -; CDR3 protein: CASSPGLVVNEQFF; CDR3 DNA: TGTGCCAGCAGCCCGGGACTAGTTGTCAATGAGCAGTTCTTC
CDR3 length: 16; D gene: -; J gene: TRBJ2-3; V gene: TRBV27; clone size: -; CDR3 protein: CASSFIQGRSTDTQYF; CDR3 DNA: TGTGCCAGCAGTTTCATACAGGGTCGGAGCACAGATACGCAGTATTTT
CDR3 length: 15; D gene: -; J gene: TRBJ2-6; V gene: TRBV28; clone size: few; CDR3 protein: CASSRLRDGANVLTF; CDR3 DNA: TGTGCCAGCAGCCGCCTCAGGGATGGGGCCAACGTCCTGACTTTC
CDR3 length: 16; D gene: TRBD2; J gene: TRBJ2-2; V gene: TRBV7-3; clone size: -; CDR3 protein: CASSSGLAGGTGELFF; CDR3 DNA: TGTGCCAGCAGCTCAGGACTAGCGGGGGGGACCGGGGAGCTGTTTTTT
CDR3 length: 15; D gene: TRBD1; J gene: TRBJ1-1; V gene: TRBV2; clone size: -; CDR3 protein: CASSSIQGAGTEAFF; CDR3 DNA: TGTGCCAGCAGTTCAATTCAGGGGGCAGGCACTGAAGCTTTCTTT
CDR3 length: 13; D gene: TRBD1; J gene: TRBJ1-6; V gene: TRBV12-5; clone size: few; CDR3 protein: CASGRGADSPLHF; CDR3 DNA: TGTGCTAGTGGCAGGGGGGCTGATTCACCCCTCCACTTT
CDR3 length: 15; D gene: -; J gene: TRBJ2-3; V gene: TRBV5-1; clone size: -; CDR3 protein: CASSVWGSRADTQYF; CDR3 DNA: TGCGCCAGCAGCGTGTGGGGGTCCAGGGCGGATACGCAGTATTTT
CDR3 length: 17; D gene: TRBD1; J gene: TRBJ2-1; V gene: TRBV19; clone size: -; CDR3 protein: CASSSRDRGQGHNEQFF; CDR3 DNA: TGTGCCAGTAGTAGTAGGGACAGGGGTCAAGGCCACAATGAGCAGTTCTTC
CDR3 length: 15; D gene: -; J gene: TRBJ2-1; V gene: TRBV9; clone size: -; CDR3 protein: CASSVAYSSYNEQFF; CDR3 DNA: TGTGCCAGCAGCGTAGCTTACAGCTCCTACAATGAGCAGTTCTTC
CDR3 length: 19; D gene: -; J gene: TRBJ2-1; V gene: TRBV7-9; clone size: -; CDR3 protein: CASSQPIKPVPGPPNEQFF; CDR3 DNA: TGTGCCAGCAGCCAACCGATCAAACCGGTACCGGGCCCGCCCAATGAGCAGTTCTTC
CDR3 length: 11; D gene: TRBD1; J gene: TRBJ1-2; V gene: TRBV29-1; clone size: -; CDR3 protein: CSAGGQGDYTF; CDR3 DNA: TGCAGCGCGGGCGGACAGGGGGACTACACCTTC
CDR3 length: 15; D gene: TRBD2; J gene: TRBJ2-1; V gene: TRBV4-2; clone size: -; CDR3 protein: CASSLTSGGGDEQFF; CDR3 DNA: TGTGCCAGCAGCCTGACTAGCGGGGGGGGTGATGAGCAGTTCTTC
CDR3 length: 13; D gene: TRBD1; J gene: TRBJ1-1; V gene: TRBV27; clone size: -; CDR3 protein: CASSPTGATEAFF; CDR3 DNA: TGTGCCAGCAGTCCCACAGGGGCCACTGAAGCTTTCTTT
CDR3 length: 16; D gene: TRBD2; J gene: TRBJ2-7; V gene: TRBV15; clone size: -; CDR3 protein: CATSRGDRSGGYEQYF; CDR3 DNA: TGTGCCACCAGCAGAGGGGATCGGTCCGGGGGGTACGAGCAGTACTTC
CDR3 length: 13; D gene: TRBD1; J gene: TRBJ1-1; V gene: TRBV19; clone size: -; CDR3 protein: CASSTRGTTEAFF; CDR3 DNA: TGTGCCAGTAGTACCAGGGGGACTACTGAAGCTTTCTTT
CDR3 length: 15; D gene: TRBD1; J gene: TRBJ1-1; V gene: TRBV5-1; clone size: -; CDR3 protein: CASSLAGTGNTEAFF; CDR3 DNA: TGCGCCAGCAGCTTGGCCGGGACAGGGAACACTGAAGCTTTCTTT
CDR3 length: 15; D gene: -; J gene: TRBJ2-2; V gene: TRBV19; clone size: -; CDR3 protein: CASSRGLPNTGELFF; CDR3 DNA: TGTGCCAGTAGTCGGGGACTTCCGAACACCGGGGAGCTGTTTTTT
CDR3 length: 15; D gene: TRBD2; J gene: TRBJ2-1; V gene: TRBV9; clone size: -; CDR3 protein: CASSVGLAAYNEQFF; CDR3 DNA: TGTGCCAGCAGCGTCGGACTAGCGGCCTACAATGAGCAGTTCTTC
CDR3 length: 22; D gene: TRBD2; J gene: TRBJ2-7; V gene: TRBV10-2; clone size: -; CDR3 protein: CASSEGGLGRDSGSPLSYEQYF; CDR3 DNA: TGCGCCAGCAGTGAGGGCGGCCTGGGTAGGGATAGCGGGAGTCCCCTCTCCTACGAGCAGTACTTC